This section outlines one T cell receptor (beta chain) sequence together with its context. This sample was taken from a study of blood T cell repertoires in COVID-19. Study in general: Samples came from the United States, Italy and Spain, spanning acute and convalescent COVID-19. PBMCs, B-cell-depleted T cells, or T cells provided the cDNA or gDNA that made up the material.

Original handling: Nucleated cell counts were estimated from reference gene primer amplification. Sequencing was performed with immunoSEQ multiplex PCR; in TCRdb, only in-frame clones are kept and a portion is missing. D and trimming were read from the DNA, whereas the V and J calls and clone size are those reported in that table. Among about 340,000 clones listed, approximately 82% were seen once. Germline V gene lookup returns CDR1 WNHNN and CDR2 SYGVQD (reference sequence). Trimming at V came to 8 bases and at J to 8 bases, leaving 14 bases not matched to a gene. The CDR3 sequence is 14 residues long.

This chain joins TRBV10-1 and TRBJ1-2, with 7 bases that match TRBD1. The clonotype was recovered from a man aged 25 to 40 with active or convalescent COVID-19. The material sequenced was peripheral blood. The DNA of the CDR3 is TGCGCCAGCGGTAAAGGGGGCCTTAGTGACGGCTACACCTTC. The encoded protein is CASGKGGLSDGYTF.